The text below deals with one T cell receptor (beta chain). Its cognate antigen is unknown. This entry belongs to a study of cytomegalovirus exposure and HLA in healthy donors. Overall study results and limits: CMV serostatus was the sole immune exposure information available. Among donors in an Asian-associated ancestry cluster, a later analysis reportedly found fewer N-insertions than the roughly 610-donor mean.

In the PCR, 60 Vbeta and 13 Jbeta primers were used. Generated by immunoSEQ multiplex PCR, the TCRdb table keeps only in-frame clones and is missing some. The sample lists about 54,000 clones, around 82% seen once, with less than 1.5% in the top ten. Donors had nominal health at sampling but likely had unrecorded immune exposures. Germline loops: CDR1 MNHEY, CDR2 SVGAGI. Between the trimmed V and J ends, which lost 5 bases and 7 bases, there was a span of 6 bases. The CDR3 has 11 amino acids. This sequence originates from a female donor in good health and CMV-seronegative. Sequencing was performed on PBMCs. The chain couples TRBV6-5 to TRBJ2-1, with D unresolved. In nucleotides, the CDR3 is TGTGCCAGCAGTCGTTTGAATGAGCAGTTCTTC. It yields the protein CASSRLNEQFF.